This T cell receptor (beta chain) was captured by sequencing in a study of OX40 agonist ivuxolimab in advanced cancers. Background on the study: Ivuxolimab is a fully human IgG2 antibody that activates OX40 (CD134). Enrollees could have had prior anti-PD-1, anti-PD-L1 or anti-CTLA-4 therapy, which 35% to 40% had received.

This clone was detected once. What it binds is not known. General study points: Expanded clones were, on average, more numerous in CD8+ T cells than in CD4+. Among the lowest peripheral clonal expansion occurred in 0.1-3.0 mg/kg partial responders.

Some clones are missing from TCRdb's copy, which holds only in-frame ones; the method was immunoSEQ multiplex PCR. Altogether around 70,000 clones are present, roughly four fifths being singletons, with the ten largest covering 5%. Sequencing was performed on CD4+ or CD8+ T cells sorted from blood, taken in a trial of the OX40 agonist ivuxolimab. This receptor was taken from an adult with an advanced solid tumor such as melanoma, head and neck, liver or kidney cancer.

The CDR3 loop is CASRSTDQETQYF. The DNA of the CDR3 is TGTGCCAGTAGGTCCACGGACCAAGAGACCCAGTACTTC. V is TRBV19 and J is TRBJ2-5; no clear D gene. This CDR3 has 13 amino acids. Germline assignment: CDR1 LNHDA and CDR2 SQIVND (reference sequence). Deletions cut 6 bases from V and 0 bases from J, with 8 bases between.